This T cell receptor (beta chain) is drawn from a study of cytomegalovirus exposure and HLA in healthy donors. Points from the study as a whole: Using a false discovery rate of 0.05, a later analysis showed that 15,000 to 20,000 TCR beta sequences were associated with HLA alleles. V segments that were indistinguishable, TRBV6-2 and TRBV6-3 among them, were omitted from analysis. A later look showed TCR association rates differing by HLA locus, highest for DRB1 and lowest for HLA-C. According to the study, roughly 160 TCR beta chains were cytomegalovirus-associated.

CDR1 is SQVTM and CDR2 is ANQGSEA in the germline V gene. The CDR3 is made up of 13 amino acids. Trimming took 7 bases from V and 4 from J, leaving 14 bases between them. As regards this clone: As yet, its antigen is unknown.

The PCR had 60 Vbeta and 13 Jbeta primers. Data came from immunoSEQ multiplex PCR; TCRdb stores just in-frame clones and leaves some out. This repertoire shows hundreds of thousands of clones, around 80% found once; its top ten account for 0.71%. The chain carries TRBV29-1 and TRBJ2-1; D may be TRBD2 (5 bases). The clonotype was recovered from a boy between 2 and 10 years old in good health and CMV-seronegative. Sequencing was performed on PBMCs. CDR3 sequence (DNA): TGCAGCGCCCGGGGTACTATTTACAATGAGCAGTTCTTC. It codes for CSARGTIYNEQFF.